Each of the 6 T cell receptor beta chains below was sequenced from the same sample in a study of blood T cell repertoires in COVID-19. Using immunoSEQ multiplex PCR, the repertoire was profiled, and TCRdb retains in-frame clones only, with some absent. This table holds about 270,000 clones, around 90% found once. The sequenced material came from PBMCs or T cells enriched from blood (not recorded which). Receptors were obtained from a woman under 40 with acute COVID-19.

CDR3 nucleotide sequence: TGTGCCAGCAGTGCCGGGACTCTTACCGGGGAGCTGTTTTTT. Protein sequence: CASSAGTLTGELFF. The chain recombines TRBV28 with TRBJ2-2; a weak D match, TRBD2 (6 bases). CDR1 and CDR2 (germline): MDHEN, SYDVKM. V was pared by 5 bases and J by 5 bases, with 12 bases between. The CDR3 covers 14 residues.

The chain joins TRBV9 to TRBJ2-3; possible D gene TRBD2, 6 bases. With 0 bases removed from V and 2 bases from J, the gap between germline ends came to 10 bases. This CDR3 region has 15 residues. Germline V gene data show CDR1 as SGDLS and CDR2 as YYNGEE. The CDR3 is CASSVELAVTDTQYF. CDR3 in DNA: TGTGCCAGCAGCGTAGAACTAGCCGTCACAGATACGCAGTATTTT.

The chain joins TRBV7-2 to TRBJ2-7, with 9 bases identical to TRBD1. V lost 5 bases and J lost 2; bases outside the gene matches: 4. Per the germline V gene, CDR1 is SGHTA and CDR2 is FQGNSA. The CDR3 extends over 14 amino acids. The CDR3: CASSARDRAYEQYF. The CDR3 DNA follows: TGTGCCAGCAGCGCCCGGGACAGGGCCTACGAGCAGTACTTC.

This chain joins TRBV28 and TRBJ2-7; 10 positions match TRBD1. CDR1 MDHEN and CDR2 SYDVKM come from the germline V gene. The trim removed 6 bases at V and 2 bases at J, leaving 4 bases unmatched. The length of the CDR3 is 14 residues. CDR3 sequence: CASRGQGFPYEQYF. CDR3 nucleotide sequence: TGTGCCAGCAGGGGACAGGGGTTCCCCTACGAGCAGTACTTC.

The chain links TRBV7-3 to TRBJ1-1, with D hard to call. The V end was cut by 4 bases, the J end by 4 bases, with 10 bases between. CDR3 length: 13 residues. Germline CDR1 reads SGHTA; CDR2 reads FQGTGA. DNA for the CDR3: TGTGCCAGCAGCTACACATCGGGCACTGAAGCTTTCTTT. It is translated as CASSYTSGTEAFF.

The CDR3 loop is CASSLSIEGTEAFF. In DNA form, the CDR3 reads TGTGCCAGCAGTTTAAGTATAGAGGGCACTGAAGCTTTCTTT. The V and J genes are TRBV27 and TRBJ1-1, with unresolved D. In germline, CDR1 is MNHEY, CDR2 SMNVEV (reference sequence). The CDR3 runs 14 residues. V was cut by 2 bases and J by 4 bases, with 11 bases left in between.